A single TCR beta chain is shown here with its context. The method was immunoSEQ multiplex PCR; TCRdb's version includes in-frame clones alone and lacks a portion of them. This sample has a few hundred thousand clones, with 75% to 90% found just once. These data are taken from a study of blood T cell repertoires in COVID-19. At the level of the study: T cells, B-cell-depleted T cells, or PBMCs provided the cDNA or gDNA that served as material.

Per the germline V gene, CDR1 is MGHRA and CDR2 is YSYEKL. The V and J ends lost 4 bases and 2 bases, in that order; junction bases with no gene match: 9. The CDR3 is made up of 17 amino acids. This clonotype was obtained from a man aged 30 to 45 who had recovered from COVID-19. This chain connects TRBV4-1 to TRBJ2-7; TRBD2 matches 12 bases. The source material was PBMCs or T cells enriched from blood (not recorded which). This CDR3 reads CASSRHAGLAGTYEQYF. CDR3 nucleotide sequence: TGCGCCAGCAGCCGCCACGCCGGACTAGCGGGAACCTACGAGCAGTACTTC.